This T cell receptor beta chain was profiled in a study of T cells after yellow fever vaccination. General study findings and limits: A faster peak, day 5 versus 15, was reached by the weaker secondary response.

TCRdb re-called the 5' RACE reads with MiXCR, one entry per CDR3 protein. The sample records about 220,000 distinct CDR3 sequences, roughly 6.3% being singletons. The V gene lost 1 base and the J gene lost 6 bases, with 3 bases spanning the gap. CDR1 and CDR2 from the germline V gene are SGHDN and FVKESK. The length of the CDR3 is 12 residues. There are a few counts of this clonotype. Its antigen is not identified. The chain links TRBV14 to TRBJ2-2; D is uncertain. Sequenced material: CD4+ T cells sorted from PBMCs, taken on the day of the yellow fever booster vaccination. The clonotype was recovered from a man aged 25-40 years who received the YFV17D yellow fever vaccine. In DNA, the CDR3 is TGTGCCAGCAGCCAAGTACCCGGGGAGCTGTTTTTT. Amino acids: CASSQVPGELFF.